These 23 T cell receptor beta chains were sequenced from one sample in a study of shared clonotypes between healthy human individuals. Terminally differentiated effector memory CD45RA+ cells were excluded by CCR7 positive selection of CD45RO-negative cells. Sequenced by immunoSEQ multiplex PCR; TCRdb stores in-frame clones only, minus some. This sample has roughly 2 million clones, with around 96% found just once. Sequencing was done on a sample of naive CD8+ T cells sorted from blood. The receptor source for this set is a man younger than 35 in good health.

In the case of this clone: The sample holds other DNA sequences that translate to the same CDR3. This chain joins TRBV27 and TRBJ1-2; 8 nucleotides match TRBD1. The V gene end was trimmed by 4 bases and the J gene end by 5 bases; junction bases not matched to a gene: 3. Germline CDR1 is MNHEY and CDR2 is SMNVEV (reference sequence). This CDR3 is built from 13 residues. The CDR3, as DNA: TGTGCCAGCAGTTCCGGACAGGGTTATGGCTACACCTTC. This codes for CASSSGQGYGYTF.

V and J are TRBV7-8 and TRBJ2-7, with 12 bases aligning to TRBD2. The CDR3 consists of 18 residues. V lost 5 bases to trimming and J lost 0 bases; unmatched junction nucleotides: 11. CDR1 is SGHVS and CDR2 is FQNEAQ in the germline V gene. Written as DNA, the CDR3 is TGTGCCAGCAGCGCTAGACTAGCGGGAGCTACATACTCCTACGAGCAGTACTTC. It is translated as CASSARLAGATYSYEQYF.

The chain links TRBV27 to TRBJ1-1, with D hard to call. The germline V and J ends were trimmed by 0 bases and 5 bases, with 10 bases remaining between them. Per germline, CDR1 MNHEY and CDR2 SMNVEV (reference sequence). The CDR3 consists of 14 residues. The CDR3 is CASSLSGTWTEAFF. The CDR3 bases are TGTGCCAGCAGTTTATCCGGTACGTGGACTGAAGCTTTCTTT.

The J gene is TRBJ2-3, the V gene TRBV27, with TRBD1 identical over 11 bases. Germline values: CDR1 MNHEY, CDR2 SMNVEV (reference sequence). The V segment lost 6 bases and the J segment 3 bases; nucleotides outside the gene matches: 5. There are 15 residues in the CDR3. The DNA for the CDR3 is TGTGCCAGCAGGTTCGGACAGGGGGCGACAGATACGCAGTATTTT. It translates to CASRFGQGATDTQYF.

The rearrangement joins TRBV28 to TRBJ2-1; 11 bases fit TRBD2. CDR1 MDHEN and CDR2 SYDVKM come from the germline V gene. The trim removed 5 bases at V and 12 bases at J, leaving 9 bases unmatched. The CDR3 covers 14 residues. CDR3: CASSISGGVARQFF. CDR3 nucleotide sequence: TGTGCCAGCAGTATTAGCGGGGGGGTCGCGAGGCAGTTCTTC.

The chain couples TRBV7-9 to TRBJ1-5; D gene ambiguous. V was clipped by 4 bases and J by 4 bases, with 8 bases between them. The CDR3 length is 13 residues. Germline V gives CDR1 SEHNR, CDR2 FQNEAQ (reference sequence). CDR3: CASSSYGNQPQHF. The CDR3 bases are TGTGCCAGCAGCTCCTACGGGAATCAGCCCCAGCATTTT.

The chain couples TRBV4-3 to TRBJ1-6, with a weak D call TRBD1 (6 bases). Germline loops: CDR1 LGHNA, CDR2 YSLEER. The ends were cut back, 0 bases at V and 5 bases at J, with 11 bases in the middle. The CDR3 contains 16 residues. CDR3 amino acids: CASSQDGGQDNSPLHF. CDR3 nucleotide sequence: TGCGCCAGCAGCCAAGACGGGGGACAAGATAATTCACCCCTCCACTTT.

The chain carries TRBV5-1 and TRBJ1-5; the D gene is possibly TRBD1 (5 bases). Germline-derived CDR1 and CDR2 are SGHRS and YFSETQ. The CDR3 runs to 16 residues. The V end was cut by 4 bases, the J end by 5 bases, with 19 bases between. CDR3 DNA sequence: TGCGCCAGCAGCACCGACCCCCCAGGGAGTGATCAGCCCCAGCATTTT. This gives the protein CASSTDPPGSDQPQHF.

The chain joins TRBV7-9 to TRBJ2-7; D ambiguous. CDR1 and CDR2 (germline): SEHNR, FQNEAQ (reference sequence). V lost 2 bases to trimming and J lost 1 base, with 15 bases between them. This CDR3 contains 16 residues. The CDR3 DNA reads TGTGCCAGCAGCTTACAATTGGGCCTTGGGTCCTACGAGCAGTACTTC. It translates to CASSLQLGLGSYEQYF. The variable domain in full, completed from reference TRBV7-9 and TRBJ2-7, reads DTGVSQNPRHKITKRGQNVTFRCDPISEHNRLYWYRQTLGQGPEFLTYFQNEAQLEKSRLLSDRFSAERPKGSFSTLEIQRTEQGDSAMYLCASSLQLGLGSYEQYFGPGTRLTVT.

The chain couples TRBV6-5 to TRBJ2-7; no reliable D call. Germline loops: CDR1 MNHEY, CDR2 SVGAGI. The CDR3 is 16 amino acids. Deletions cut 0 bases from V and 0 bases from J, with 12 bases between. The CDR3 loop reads CASSYSIFLSSYEQYF. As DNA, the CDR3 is TGTGCCAGCAGTTACTCGATTTTTCTGAGCTCCTACGAGCAGTACTTC.

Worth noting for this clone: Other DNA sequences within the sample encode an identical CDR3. Here the CDR3 DNA reads TGTGCCAGCAGTTCAAGGAACACCGGGGAGCTGTTTTTT. Protein: CASSSRNTGELFF. This sequence joins TRBV28 and TRBJ2-2; D unresolved. Trimming removed 4 bases at V and 1 base at J, with 4 bases between. The CDR3 has 13 amino acids. Germline V gene sequence: CDR1 MDHEN, CDR2 SYDVKM. Using reference TRBV28 and TRBJ2-2 for the parts outside the CDR3, the full variable domain is DVKVTQSSRYLVKRTGEKVFLECVQDMDHENMFWYRQDPGLGLRLIYFSYDVKMKEKGDIPEGYSVSREKKERFSLILESASTNQTSMYLCASSSRNTGELFFGEGSRLTVL.

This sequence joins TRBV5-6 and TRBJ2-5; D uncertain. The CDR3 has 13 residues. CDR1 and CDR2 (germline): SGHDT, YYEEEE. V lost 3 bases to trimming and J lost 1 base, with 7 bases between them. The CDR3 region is CASSWALQETQYF. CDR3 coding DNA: TGTGCCAGCAGCTGGGCTCTCCAAGAGACCCAGTACTTC.

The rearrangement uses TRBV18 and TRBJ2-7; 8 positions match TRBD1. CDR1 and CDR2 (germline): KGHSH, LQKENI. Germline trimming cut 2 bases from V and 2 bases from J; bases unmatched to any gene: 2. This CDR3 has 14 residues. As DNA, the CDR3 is TGTGCCAGCTCACCAGAGGACAGGGCCTACGAGCAGTACTTC. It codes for CASSPEDRAYEQYF. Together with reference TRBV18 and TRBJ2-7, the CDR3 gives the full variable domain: NAGVMQNPRHLVRRRGQEARLRCSPMKGHSHVYWYRQLPEEGLKFMVYLQKENIIDESGMPKERFSAEFPKEGPSILRIQQVVRGDSAAYFCASSPEDRAYEQYFGPGTRLTVT.

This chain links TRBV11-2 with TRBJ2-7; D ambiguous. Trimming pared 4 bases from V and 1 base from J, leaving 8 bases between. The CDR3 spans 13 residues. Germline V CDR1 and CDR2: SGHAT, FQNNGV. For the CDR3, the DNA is TGTGCCAGCAGCTCGGACGTATCCTACGAGCAGTACTTC. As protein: CASSSDVSYEQYF.

CDR3 residues: CASSFSPAGLADYEQYF. CDR3 DNA sequence: TGTGCCAGCAGCTTTTCCCCCGCCGGACTAGCGGACTACGAGCAGTACTTC. The chain carries TRBV13 and TRBJ2-7; TRBD2 aligns across 10 bases. CDR1 and CDR2 from the germline V gene are PRHDT and FYEKMQ (reference sequence). V dropped 3 bases and J dropped 3; count of bases not matched to a gene: 11. The CDR3 spans 17 residues.

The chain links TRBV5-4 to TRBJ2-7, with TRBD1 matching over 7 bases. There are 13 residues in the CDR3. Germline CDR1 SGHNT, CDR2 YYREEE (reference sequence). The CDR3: CITTGDDPYEQYF. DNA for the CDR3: TGTATCACCACAGGGGACGATCCCTACGAGCAGTACTTC. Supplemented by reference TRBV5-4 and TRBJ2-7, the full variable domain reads ETGVTQSPTHLIKTRGQQVTLRCSSQSGHNTVSWYQQALGQGPQFIFQYYREEENGRGNFPPRFSGLQFPNYSSELNVNALELDDSALYLCITTGDDPYEQYFGPGTRLTVT.

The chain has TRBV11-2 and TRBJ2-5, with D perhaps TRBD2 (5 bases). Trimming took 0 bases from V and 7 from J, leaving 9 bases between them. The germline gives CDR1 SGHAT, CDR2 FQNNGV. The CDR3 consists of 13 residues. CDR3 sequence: CASSLDGVGTQYF. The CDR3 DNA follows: TGTGCCAGCAGCTTAGACGGGGTTGGGACCCAGTACTTC.

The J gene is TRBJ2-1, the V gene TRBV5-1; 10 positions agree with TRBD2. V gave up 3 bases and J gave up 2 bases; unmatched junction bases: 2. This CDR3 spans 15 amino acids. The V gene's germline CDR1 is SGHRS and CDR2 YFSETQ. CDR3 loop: CASSSLAGPYNEQFF. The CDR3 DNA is TGCGCCAGCAGCTCACTAGCGGGGCCCTACAATGAGCAGTTCTTC.

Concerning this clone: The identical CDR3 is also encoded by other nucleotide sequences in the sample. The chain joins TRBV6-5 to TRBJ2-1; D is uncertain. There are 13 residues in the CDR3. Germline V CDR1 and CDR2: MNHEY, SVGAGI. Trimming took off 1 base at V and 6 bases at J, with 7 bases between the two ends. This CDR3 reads CASSYFGGNEQFF. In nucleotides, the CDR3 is TGTGCCAGCAGTTACTTTGGCGGCAATGAGCAGTTCTTC.

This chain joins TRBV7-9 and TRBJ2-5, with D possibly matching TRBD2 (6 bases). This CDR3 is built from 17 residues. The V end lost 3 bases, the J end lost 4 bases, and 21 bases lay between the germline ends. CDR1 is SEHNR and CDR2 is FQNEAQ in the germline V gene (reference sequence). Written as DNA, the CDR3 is TGTGCCAGCAGCTTGGGGCTAGCGCCATCAATGGGAGAGACCCAGTACTTC. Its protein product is CASSLGLAPSMGETQYF.

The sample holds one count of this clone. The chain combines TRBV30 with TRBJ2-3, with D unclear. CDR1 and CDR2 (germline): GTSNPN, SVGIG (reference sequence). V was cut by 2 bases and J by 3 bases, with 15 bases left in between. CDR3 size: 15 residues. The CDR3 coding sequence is TGTGCCTGGAGTCCCACTCTTGGGTGGACAGATACGCAGTATTTT. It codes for CAWSPTLGWTDTQYF. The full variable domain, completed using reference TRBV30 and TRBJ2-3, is SQTIHQWPATLVQPVGSPLSLECTVEGTSNPNLYWYRQAAGRGLQLLFYSVGIGQISSEVPQNLSASRPQDRQFILSSKKLLLSDSGFYLCAWSPTLGWTDTQYFGPGTRLTVL.

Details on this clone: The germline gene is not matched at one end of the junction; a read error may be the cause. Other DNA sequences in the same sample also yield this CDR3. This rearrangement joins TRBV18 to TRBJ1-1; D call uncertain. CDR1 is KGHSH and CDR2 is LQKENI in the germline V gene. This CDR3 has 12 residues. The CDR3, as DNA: TGCGCCAGCTCACCCAAGAACACTGAAGCTTTCTTT. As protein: CASSPKNTEAFF.

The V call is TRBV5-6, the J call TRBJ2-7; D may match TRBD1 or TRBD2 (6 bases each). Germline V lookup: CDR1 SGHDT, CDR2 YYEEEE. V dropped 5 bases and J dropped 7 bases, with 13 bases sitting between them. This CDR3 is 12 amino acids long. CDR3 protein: CASRAGDWEQYF. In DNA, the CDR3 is TGTGCCAGCAGAGCAGGGGACTGGGAGCAGTACTTC.